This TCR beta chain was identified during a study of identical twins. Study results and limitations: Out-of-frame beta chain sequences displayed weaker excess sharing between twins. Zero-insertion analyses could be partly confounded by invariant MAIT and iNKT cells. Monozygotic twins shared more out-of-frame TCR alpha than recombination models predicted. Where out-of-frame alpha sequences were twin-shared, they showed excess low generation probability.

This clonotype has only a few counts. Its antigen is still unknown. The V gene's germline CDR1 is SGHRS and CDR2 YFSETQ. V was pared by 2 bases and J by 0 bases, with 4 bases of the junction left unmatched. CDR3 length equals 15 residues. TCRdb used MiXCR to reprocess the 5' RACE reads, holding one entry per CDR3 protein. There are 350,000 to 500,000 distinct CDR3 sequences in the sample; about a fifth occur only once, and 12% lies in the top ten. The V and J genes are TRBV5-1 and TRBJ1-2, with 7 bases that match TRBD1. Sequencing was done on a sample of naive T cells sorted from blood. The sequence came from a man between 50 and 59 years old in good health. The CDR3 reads CASSFTGEANYGYTF. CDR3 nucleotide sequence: TGCGCCAGCAGCTTCACAGGGGAGGCTAACTATGGCTACACCTTC.